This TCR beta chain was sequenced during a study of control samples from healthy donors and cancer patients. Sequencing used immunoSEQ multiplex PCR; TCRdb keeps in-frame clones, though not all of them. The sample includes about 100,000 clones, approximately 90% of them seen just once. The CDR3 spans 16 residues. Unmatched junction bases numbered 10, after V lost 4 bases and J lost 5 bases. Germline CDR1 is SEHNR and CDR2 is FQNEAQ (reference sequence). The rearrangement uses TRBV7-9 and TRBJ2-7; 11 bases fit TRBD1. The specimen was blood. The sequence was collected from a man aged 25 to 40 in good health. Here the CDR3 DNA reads TGTGCCAGCAGCTCTCCCGGGACAGGGGGTACAGACGAGCAGTACTTC. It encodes CASSSPGTGGTDEQYF.